Each of the 4 T cell receptor beta chains below was sequenced from the same sample in a study of T cell repertoires in cytomegalovirus infection. TCRdb redid the calling of the reads with MiXCR, one entry per CDR3 protein. The sample shows some 900,000 distinct CDR3 sequences, 32% of them seen only once. No antigen has been identified for these receptors. The source was cultured CD8+ T cells from PBMCs, collected from culture after CMV antigen stimulation. These receptors were collected from a human donor in good health (CMV status not recorded). Some clones in this sample may be carry-over from other donors' samples.

This clonotype was seen only a few times. The gene calls are TRBV6-5 and TRBJ1-6; the D is unclear. The CDR3 is 14 residues long. The germline V gene encodes CDR1 MNHEY and CDR2 SVGAGI. Trimming cost V 9 bases and J 6 bases, with 15 bases left between them. The CDR3 region has the DNA TGTGCCAGTTGCGGGGAGAATGCTAATTCACCCCTCCACTTT. Its protein product is CASCGENANSPLHF.

The chain employs TRBV20-1 and TRBJ2-7; D gene unclear. The CDR3 spans 14 residues. V was trimmed by 3 bases and J by 2 bases, leaving 14 bases between them. From germline, CDR1 is DFQATT and CDR2 SNEGSKA (reference sequence). The CDR3 spells CSASSPGDTYEQYF. CDR3 sequence (DNA): TGCAGTGCTAGCTCCCCCGGAGACACCTACGAGCAGTACTTC.

CDR3 nucleotides: TGTGCTAGTGGTTATCAGTGGAACACTGAAGCTTTCTTT. It translates to CASGYQWNTEAFF. The rearrangement uses TRBV12-5 and TRBJ1-1; D gene uncertain. V was shortened by 4 bases and J by 1 base, with 7 bases between the two germline ends. CDR3 length: 13 residues. From germline, CDR1 is LGHNT and CDR2 FRNRAP.

The gene calls are TRBV19 and TRBJ2-5; TRBD1 might be the D (6 bases). Germline assignment: CDR1 LNHDA and CDR2 SQIVND (reference sequence). The germline V and J ends were trimmed by 7 bases and 3 bases, with 12 bases remaining between them. This CDR3 region has 13 residues. CDR3 amino acids: CASTQPGEETQYF. The CDR3 DNA reads TGTGCCAGTACCCAACCAGGGGAAGAGACCCAGTACTTC.